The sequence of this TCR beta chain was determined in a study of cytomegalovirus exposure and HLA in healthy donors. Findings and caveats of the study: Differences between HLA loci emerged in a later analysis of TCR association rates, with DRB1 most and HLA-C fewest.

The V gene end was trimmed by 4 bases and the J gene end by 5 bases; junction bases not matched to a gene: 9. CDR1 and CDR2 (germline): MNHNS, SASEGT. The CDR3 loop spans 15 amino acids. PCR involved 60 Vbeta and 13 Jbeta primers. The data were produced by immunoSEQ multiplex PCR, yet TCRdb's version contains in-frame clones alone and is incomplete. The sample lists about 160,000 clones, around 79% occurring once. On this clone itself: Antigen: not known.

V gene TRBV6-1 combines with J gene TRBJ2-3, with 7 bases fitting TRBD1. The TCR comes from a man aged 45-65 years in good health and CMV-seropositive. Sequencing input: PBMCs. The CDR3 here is CASSVSSQGRDTQYF. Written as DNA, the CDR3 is TGTGCCAGCAGTGTCTCCTCACAGGGGAGAGATACGCAGTATTTT.